The next 26 T cell receptor beta chains were all read from a single sample in a study of control samples from healthy donors and cancer patients. Produced via immunoSEQ multiplex PCR; TCRdb's table is partial and in-frame only. Of some 250,000 clones listed, over 70% are singletons. The sample comprised PBMCs. Source of these receptors: an older woman with lung cancer.

The sample holds a few counts of this clone. The chain couples TRBV29-1 to TRBJ1-3; D unclear. The CDR3 length is 11 residues. V lost 6 bases to trimming and J lost 3 bases, with 6 bases between them. Germline V gene lookup returns CDR1 SQVTM and CDR2 ANQGSEA. As DNA, the CDR3 is TGCAGCGTCCTAGTTGGAAACACCATATATTTT. It translates to CSVLVGNTIYF.

The chain is built from TRBV6-5 and TRBJ2-3; TRBD1 matches 8 bases. Germline lookup yields CDR1 MNHEY and CDR2 SVGAGI. The CDR3 is 14 amino acids. J was trimmed by 0 bases and V by 6 bases; bases with no gene match: 2. CDR3 sequence reads: CASRDRASTDTQYF. For the CDR3, the DNA is TGTGCCAGCAGGGACAGGGCGAGCACAGATACGCAGTATTTT.

This clone was observed a single time. The chain links TRBV11-2 to TRBJ2-1; 10 bases align to TRBD2. This CDR3 has 18 amino acids. Unmatched junction bases numbered 11, after V lost 1 base and J lost 5 bases. CDR1 and CDR2 (germline): SGHAT, FQNNGV. The CDR3 loop reads CASSLGRNAGLANNEQFF. For the CDR3, the DNA is TGTGCCAGCAGCTTAGGACGAAACGCGGGACTAGCGAACAATGAGCAGTTCTTC.

The rearrangement joins TRBV19 to TRBJ1-6; possibly TRBD1 for D (6 bases). The CDR3 length is 15 residues. V was cut by 1 base and J by 7 bases, with 11 bases left in between. Germline assignment: CDR1 LNHDA and CDR2 SQIVND (reference sequence). CDR3 in DNA: TGTGCCAGTAGTATAGTAACAGGGCGGAATTCACCCCTCCACTTT. Encoded protein: CASSIVTGRNSPLHF. Complete variable domain (other parts from reference TRBV19 and TRBJ1-6): DGGITQSPKYLFRKEGQNVTLSCEQNLNHDAMYWYRQDPGQGLRLIYYSQIVNDFQKGDIAEGYSVSREKKESFPLTVTSAQKNPTAFYLCASSIVTGRNSPLHFGNGTRLTVT.

This chain links TRBV11-2 with TRBJ2-7; a possible D gene is TRBD2 (5 bases). V dropped 0 bases and J dropped 4 bases, with 10 bases sitting between them. This CDR3 comprises 14 residues. Germline V gene data show CDR1 as SGHAT and CDR2 as FQNNGV. Written as DNA, the CDR3 is TGTGCCAGCAGCTTAGACTCGGAGGCTTACGAGCAGTACTTC. This translates into CASSLDSEAYEQYF.

With respect to this clone: The same CDR3 is also encoded by other DNA sequences in this sample. The chain has TRBV19 and TRBJ2-1; D not certain. The CDR3 is 14 amino acids. V dropped 3 bases and J dropped 3 bases, with 9 bases sitting between them. CDR1 and CDR2 from the germline V gene are LNHDA and SQIVND (reference sequence). The chain's CDR3 is CASSIPGSYNEQFF. CDR3 DNA sequence: TGTGCCAGTAGTATCCCCGGCAGCTACAATGAGCAGTTCTTC.

The genes are TRBV20-1 and TRBJ2-3; D not certain. V shed 3 bases and J shed 5 bases, with 9 bases lying between them. The germline V gene encodes CDR1 DFQATT and CDR2 SNEGSKA (reference sequence). The length of the CDR3 is 12 residues. CDR3 in amino acids: CSASEGGDTQYF. In DNA form, the CDR3 reads TGCAGTGCTAGTGAAGGTGGAGATACGCAGTATTTT.

This clone was seen just once. V usage is TRBV3-1 (or the pseudogene TRBV3-2) and J usage is TRBJ2-7; maybe TRBD1 (6 bases). Looked up from germline, CDR1 is LGHDT and CDR2 is YNNKEL (reference sequence). This CDR3 comprises 14 residues. Trimming removed 1 base from V and 1 base from J, with 8 bases in between. The CDR3 coding sequence is TGTGCCAGCAGCCAAGTGACAGGATCCTACGAGCAGTACTTC. This encodes CASSQVTGSYEQYF.

The rearrangement links TRBV6-5 to TRBJ2-7; TRBD1 is a possible D gene (5 bases). Germline CDR1 reads MNHEY; CDR2 reads SVGAGI. The CDR3 loop spans 15 amino acids. The V gene lost 8 bases and the J gene lost 2 bases, with 19 bases spanning the gap. CDR3 sequence reads: CASCRTSTSTYEQYF. The CDR3 DNA reads as TGTGCCAGCTGTAGGACATCCACGTCAACCTACGAGCAGTACTTC.

This chain uses TRBV5-1 with TRBJ2-1; TRBD1 aligns across 8 bases. J lost 5 bases, V lost 1 base, and 5 bases had no gene match. The germline V gene encodes CDR1 SGHRS and CDR2 YFSETQ. The CDR3 contains 15 residues. The CDR3 loop reads CASSLLGQVNNEQFF. DNA of the CDR3: TGCGCCAGCAGCTTGTTGGGACAGGTCAACAATGAGCAGTTCTTC.

This clone was seen only a few times. The chain recombines TRBV6-5 with TRBJ2-7; tentatively, D is TRBD2 (5 bases). Trimming stripped 5 bases from V and 3 bases from J, with 17 bases between. Germline CDR1 MNHEY, CDR2 SVGAGI. The CDR3 covers 15 residues. This CDR3 reads CASSRGPYGVYEQYF. CDR3 in DNA: TGTGCCAGCAGTCGCGGGCCTTATGGGGTCTACGAGCAGTACTTC.

Of note for this clone: One end of the junction fails to match germline, which may point to a read error. The chain employs TRBV7-7 and TRBJ2-2, with D perhaps TRBD2 (5 bases). Germline V lookup: CDR1 SSHAT, CDR2 FNYEAQ (reference sequence). This CDR3 is 15 amino acids long. DNA for the CDR3: TGTGCTAGCAGCGCAGACCCTAGCCGTCCCGGGGAGCTGTTTTTT. Protein: CASSADPSRPGELFF.

J is TRBJ2-1 and V is TRBV5-4; D gene ambiguous. Germline lookup yields CDR1 SGHNT and CDR2 YYREEE (reference sequence). Trimming took off 6 bases at V and 8 bases at J, with 18 bases between the two ends. CDR3 length: 14 amino acids. The CDR3 region is CASTRLAPQDEQFF. CDR3 in DNA: TGTGCCAGCACTCGCCTCGCGCCGCAAGATGAGCAGTTCTTC.

V usage is TRBV5-1 and J usage is TRBJ2-7; 11 nucleotides line up with TRBD2. The V and J ends lost 3 bases and 3 bases, in that order; junction bases with no gene match: 11. The CDR3 consists of 17 residues. Germline CDR1 reads SGHRS; CDR2 reads YFSETQ. CDR3 nucleotides: TGCGCCAGCAGCTGGGGACTAGCGGAGGAGCAACTCTACGAGCAGTACTTC. This encodes CASSWGLAEEQLYEQYF.

The genes are TRBV11-3 and TRBJ2-7, with TRBD1 identical over 10 bases. Per germline, CDR1 SGHNT and CDR2 YENEEA. The CDR3 consists of 17 residues. V dropped 0 bases and J dropped 5; count of bases not matched to a gene: 10. The CDR3 reads CASSLDGPGQGKDEQYF. The CDR3 nucleotides read TGTGCCAGCAGCTTAGATGGCCCGGGACAGGGGAAAGACGAGCAGTACTTC.

The rearrangement uses TRBV7-9 and TRBJ1-4; D remains ambiguous. Germline loops: CDR1 SEHNR, CDR2 FQNEAQ (reference sequence). The V end lost 2 bases, the J end lost 4 bases, and 8 bases lay between the germline ends. The CDR3 is made up of 14 amino acids. Here the CDR3 DNA reads TGTGCCAGCAGCTTACAAGGTCTTAATGAAAAACTGTTTTTT. This translates into CASSLQGLNEKLFF.

This clone was counted a few times. The genes are TRBV6-5 and TRBJ1-1, with D unresolved. The CDR3 consists of 13 residues. Germline CDR1 and CDR2: MNHEY and SVGAGI. The V gene lost 2 bases and the J gene lost 0 bases, with 4 bases spanning the gap. This chain's CDR3 is CASSYDLNTEAFF. Here the CDR3 DNA reads TGTGCCAGCAGTTACGACTTGAACACTGAAGCTTTCTTT.

V gene TRBV5-1 combines with J gene TRBJ1-1, with D possibly matching TRBD1 (6 bases). The V gene's germline CDR1 is SGHRS and CDR2 YFSETQ. There are 15 residues in the CDR3. V gave up 3 bases and J gave up 4 bases, with 16 bases separating them. This CDR3 is CASSSQGPRVTEAFF. The DNA of the CDR3 is TGCGCCAGCAGCTCACAGGGACCCCGGGTCACTGAAGCTTTCTTT.

CDR3 residues: CASSFLFRGRIIGQYF. In DNA, the CDR3 is TGTGCCAGCAGTTTTTTGTTCAGGGGGCGTATTATTGGGCAGTATTTT. The V call is TRBV28, the J call TRBJ2-3; TRBD1 matches at 8 bases. The trim removed 3 bases at V and 11 bases at J, leaving 16 bases unmatched. The length of the CDR3 is 16 residues. Germline CDR1 is MDHEN and CDR2 is SYDVKM.

The chain couples TRBV30 to TRBJ2-5; maybe TRBD2 (7 bases). This CDR3 spans 12 amino acids. Trimming took off 3 bases at V and 9 bases at J, with 14 bases between the two ends. Germline-derived CDR1 and CDR2 are GTSNPN and SVGIG (reference sequence). The DNA for the CDR3 is TGTGCCTGGAGGTTGGTAGGGGGGGCCCAGTACTTC. It translates to CAWRLVGGAQYF.

The genes are TRBV3-1 (or the pseudogene TRBV3-2) and TRBJ1-2; 10 bases match TRBD1. Germline V lookup: CDR1 LGHDT, CDR2 YNNKEL (reference sequence). CDR3 length equals 14 residues. The ends lost 2 bases at V and 8 bases at J; junction bases unmatched: 5. The CDR3 sequence: CASSQNDRGLGYTF. The CDR3 DNA reads as TGTGCCAGCAGCCAAAACGACAGGGGGCTAGGCTACACCTTC.

This sequence joins TRBV11-2 and TRBJ2-1, with unresolved D. The CDR3 extends over 14 amino acids. Germline CDR1 is SGHAT and CDR2 is FQNNGV. The V gene lost 2 bases and the J gene lost 6 bases, with 11 bases spanning the gap. The CDR3 is CASSLYPALNEQFF. DNA of the CDR3: TGTGCCAGCAGCTTATATCCCGCCCTCAATGAGCAGTTCTTC.

The chain links TRBV7-2 to TRBJ2-3, with TRBD2 identical over 8 bases. Trimming cost V 10 bases and J 2 bases; bases outside gene matches: 5. The CDR3 has 13 amino acids. Germline CDR1 SGHTA, CDR2 FQGNSA. The CDR3 DNA reads TGTGCCACCGGGACTAGTTACACAGATACGCAGTATTTT. Amino acid sequence: CATGTSYTDTQYF.

This chain connects TRBV6-2 or TRBV6-3 to TRBJ2-5; weak D call: TRBD1 (8 bases). This CDR3 contains 12 residues. The germline V and J ends were trimmed by 5 bases and 9 bases, with 13 bases remaining between them. CDR1 and CDR2 from the germline V gene are MNHEY and SVGEGT. The CDR3: CASSLTGGAQYF. In nucleotides, the CDR3 is TGTGCCAGCAGTCTAACAGGGGGGGCCCAGTACTTC.

V is TRBV2 and J is TRBJ2-3; TRBD2 is a possible D gene (6 bases). Germline V gives CDR1 SNHLY, CDR2 FYNNEI. With 6 bases removed from V and 0 bases from J, the gap between germline ends came to 13 bases. The CDR3 consists of 15 residues. In DNA, the CDR3 is TGTGCCAGCAGCCGGGACTGGGGGAGCACAGATACGCAGTATTTT. Encoded protein: CASSRDWGSTDTQYF. Using reference TRBV2 and TRBJ2-3 for the parts outside the CDR3, the full variable domain is EPEVTQTPSHQVTQMGQEVILRCVPISNHLYFYWYRQILGQKVEFLVSFYNNEISEKSEIFDDQFSVERPDGSNFTLKIRSTKLEDSAMYFCASSRDWGSTDTQYFGPGTRLTVL.

V gene TRBV6-6 combines with J gene TRBJ2-3; D is perhaps TRBD1 (8 bases). The CDR3 totals 14 residues. The germline gives CDR1 MNHNY, CDR2 SVGAGI (reference sequence). Trimming removed 2 bases from V and 4 bases from J, with 10 bases in between. The CDR3 loop reads CASSYTGGADTQYF. In DNA form, the CDR3 reads TGTGCCAGCAGTTACACAGGGGGGGCAGATACGCAGTATTTT.